The present T cell receptor beta chain was sequenced within a study of T cell responses to AZD1222 COVID-19 vaccine. Study-wide results and limits: Per reports, nearly half of all spike-specific TCRs target regions that are unmutated in variants. Spike regions recognized by vaccine-associated CD4 TCRs spanned the protein, led by 160-218 and 743-854. Only after the peak T cell response were repertoires sampled.

Only in-frame clones appear in the TCRdb table, and some are missing; sequencing was by immunoSEQ multiplex PCR. The data contain approximately 150,000 clones, approximately 90% of them seen just once; the ten biggest clones take up around 0.99%. The CDR3 runs to 17 residues. Deletions cut 2 bases from V and 5 bases from J, with 22 bases between. Germline values: CDR1 SGHRS, CDR2 YFSETQ. Remarks on this clone: The antigen is not known.

This chain connects TRBV5-1 to TRBJ1-2, with a possible D match to TRBD1 (5 bases). The source was peripheral blood, collected 28 days after the second AZD1222 dose. The clonotype comes from an adult who received the AZD1222 COVID-19 vaccine. CDR3 amino acids: CASSLRSVGDIKYGYTF. DNA of the CDR3: TGCGCCAGCAGCTTAAGGTCTGTGGGGGATATAAAATATGGCTACACCTTC.